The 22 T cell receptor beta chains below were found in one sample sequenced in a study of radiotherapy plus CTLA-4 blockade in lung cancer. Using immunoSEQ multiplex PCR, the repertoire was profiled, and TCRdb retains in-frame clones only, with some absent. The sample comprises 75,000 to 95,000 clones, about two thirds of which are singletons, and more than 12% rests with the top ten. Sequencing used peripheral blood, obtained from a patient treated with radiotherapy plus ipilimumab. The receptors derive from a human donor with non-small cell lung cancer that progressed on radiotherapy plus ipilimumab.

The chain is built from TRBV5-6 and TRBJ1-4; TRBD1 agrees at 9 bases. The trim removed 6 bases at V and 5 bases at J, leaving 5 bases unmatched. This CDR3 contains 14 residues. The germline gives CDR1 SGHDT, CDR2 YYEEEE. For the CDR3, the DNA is TGTGCCAGCAACTACGGGACAGGGAATGAAAAACTGTTTTTT. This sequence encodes CASNYGTGNEKLFF.

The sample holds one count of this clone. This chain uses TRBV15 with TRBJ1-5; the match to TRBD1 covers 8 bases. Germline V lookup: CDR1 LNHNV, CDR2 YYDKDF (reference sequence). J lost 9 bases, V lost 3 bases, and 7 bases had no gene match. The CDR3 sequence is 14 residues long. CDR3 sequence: CATSRETGTGPQHF. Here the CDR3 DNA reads TGTGCCACCAGCAGGGAGACAGGGACAGGGCCCCAGCATTTT.

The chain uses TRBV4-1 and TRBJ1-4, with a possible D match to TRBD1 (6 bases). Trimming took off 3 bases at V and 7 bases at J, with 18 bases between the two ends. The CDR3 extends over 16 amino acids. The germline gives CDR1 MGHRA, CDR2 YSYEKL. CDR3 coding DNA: TGCGCCAGCAGCCAGAAACAAGGGGGTATAGGTGAAAAACTGTTTTTT. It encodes CASSQKQGGIGEKLFF.

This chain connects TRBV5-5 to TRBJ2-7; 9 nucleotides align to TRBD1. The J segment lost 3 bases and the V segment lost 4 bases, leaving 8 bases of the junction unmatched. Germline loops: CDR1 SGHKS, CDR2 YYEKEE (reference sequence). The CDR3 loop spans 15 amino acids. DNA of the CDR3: TGTGCCAGCAGCCGAACAGGGGGCCAGGACTACGAGCAGTACTTC. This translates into CASSRTGGQDYEQYF.

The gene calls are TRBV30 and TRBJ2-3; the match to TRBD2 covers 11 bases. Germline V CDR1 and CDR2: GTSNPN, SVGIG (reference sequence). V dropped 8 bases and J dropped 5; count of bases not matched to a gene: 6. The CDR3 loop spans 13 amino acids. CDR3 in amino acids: CARSSGGRDTQYF. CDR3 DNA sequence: TGTGCCCGCTCTAGCGGGGGGAGAGATACGCAGTATTTT.

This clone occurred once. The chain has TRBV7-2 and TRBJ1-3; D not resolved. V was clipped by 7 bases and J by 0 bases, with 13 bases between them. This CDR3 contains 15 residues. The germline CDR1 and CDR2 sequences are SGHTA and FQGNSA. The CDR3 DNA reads TGTGCCAGCACCCTAGCGGGGAGCTCTGGAAACACCATATATTTT. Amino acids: CASTLAGSSGNTIYF.

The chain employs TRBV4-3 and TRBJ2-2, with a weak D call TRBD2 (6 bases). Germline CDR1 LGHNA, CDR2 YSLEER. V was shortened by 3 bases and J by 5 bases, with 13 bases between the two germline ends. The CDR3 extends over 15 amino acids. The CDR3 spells CASSQGRMRTGELFF. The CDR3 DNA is TGCGCCAGCAGCCAGGGGAGGATGAGGACCGGGGAGCTGTTTTTT.

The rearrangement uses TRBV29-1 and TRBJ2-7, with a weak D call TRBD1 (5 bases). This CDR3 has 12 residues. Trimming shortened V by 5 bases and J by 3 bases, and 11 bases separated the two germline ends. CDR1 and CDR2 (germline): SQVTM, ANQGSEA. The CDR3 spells CSVLGENYEQYF. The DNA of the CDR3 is TGCAGCGTTTTAGGGGAAAACTACGAGCAGTACTTC.

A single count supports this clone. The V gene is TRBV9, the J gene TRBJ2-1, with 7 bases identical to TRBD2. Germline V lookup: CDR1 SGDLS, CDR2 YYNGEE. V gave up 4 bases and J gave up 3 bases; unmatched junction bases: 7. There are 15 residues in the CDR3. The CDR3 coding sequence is TGTGCCAGCAGCCCCCGACTAGCTGTCTACAATGAGCAGTTCTTC. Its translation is CASSPRLAVYNEQFF.

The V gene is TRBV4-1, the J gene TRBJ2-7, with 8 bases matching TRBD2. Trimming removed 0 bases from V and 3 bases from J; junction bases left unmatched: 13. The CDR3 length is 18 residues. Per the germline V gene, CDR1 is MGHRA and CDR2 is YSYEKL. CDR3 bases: TGCGCCAGCAGCCAAGAGGGTTCCGGCGGGACTAGACACTACGAGCAGTACTTC. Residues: CASSQEGSGGTRHYEQYF.

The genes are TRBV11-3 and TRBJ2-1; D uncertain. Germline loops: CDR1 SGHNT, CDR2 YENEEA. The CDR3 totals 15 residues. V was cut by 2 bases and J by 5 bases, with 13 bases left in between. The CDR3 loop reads CASSLTSEKHNEQFF. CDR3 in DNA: TGTGCCAGCAGCTTAACATCCGAAAAGCACAATGAGCAGTTCTTC.

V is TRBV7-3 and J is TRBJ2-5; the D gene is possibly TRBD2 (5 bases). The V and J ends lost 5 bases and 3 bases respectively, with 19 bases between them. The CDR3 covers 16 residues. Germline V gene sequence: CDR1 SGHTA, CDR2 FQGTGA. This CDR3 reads CASSPPPDRGKETQYF. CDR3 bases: TGTGCCAGCAGCCCCCCTCCAGACCGGGGAAAAGAGACCCAGTACTTC.

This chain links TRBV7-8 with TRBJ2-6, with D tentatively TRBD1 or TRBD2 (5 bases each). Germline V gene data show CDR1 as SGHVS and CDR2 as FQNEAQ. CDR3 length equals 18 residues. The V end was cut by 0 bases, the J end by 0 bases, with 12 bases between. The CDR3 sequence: CASSLAGRFSSGANVLTF. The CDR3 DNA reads TGTGCCAGCAGCTTAGCGGGACGTTTTAGCTCTGGGGCCAACGTCCTGACTTTC.

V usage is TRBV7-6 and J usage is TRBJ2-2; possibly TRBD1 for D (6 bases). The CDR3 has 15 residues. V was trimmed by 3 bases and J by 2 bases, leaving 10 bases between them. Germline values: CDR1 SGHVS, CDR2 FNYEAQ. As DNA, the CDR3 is TGTGCCAGCAGCTTGGGGGCGCTTAACACCGGGGAGCTGTTTTTT. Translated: CASSLGALNTGELFF.

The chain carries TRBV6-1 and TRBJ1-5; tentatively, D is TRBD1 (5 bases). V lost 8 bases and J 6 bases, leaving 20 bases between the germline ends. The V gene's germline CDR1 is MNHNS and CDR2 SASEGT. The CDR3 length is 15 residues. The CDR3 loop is CASGRDPKSRQPQHF. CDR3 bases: TGTGCCAGCGGACGGGACCCTAAAAGTCGTCAGCCCCAGCATTTT.

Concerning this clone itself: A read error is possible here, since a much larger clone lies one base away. The DNA of the CDR3 is TGTGCCTGGGGGGCAGGGGGACATTCTGGAGAGACCCAGTACTTC. This gives the protein CAWGAGGHSGETQYF. This sequence joins TRBV30 and TRBJ2-5, with 7 bases aligning to TRBD1. The CDR3 is 15 amino acids. The V gene end was trimmed by 5 bases and the J gene end by 4 bases; junction bases not matched to a gene: 13. The V gene's germline CDR1 is GTSNPN and CDR2 SVGIG (reference sequence).

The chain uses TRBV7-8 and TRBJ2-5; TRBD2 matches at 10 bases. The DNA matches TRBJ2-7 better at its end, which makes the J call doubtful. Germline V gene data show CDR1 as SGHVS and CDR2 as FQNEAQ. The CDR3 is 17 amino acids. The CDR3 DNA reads TGTGCCAGCAGCTCCCCTGGGGGTAGCGGGGGGTACTACGAGCAGTACTTC. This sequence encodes CASSSPGGSGGYYEQYF.

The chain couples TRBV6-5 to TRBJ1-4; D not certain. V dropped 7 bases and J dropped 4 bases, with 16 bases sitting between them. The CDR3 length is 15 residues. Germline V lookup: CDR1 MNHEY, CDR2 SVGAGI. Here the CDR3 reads CASTPLLGGNEKLFF. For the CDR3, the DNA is TGTGCCAGCACCCCCCTGCTCGGCGGTAATGAAAAACTGTTTTTT.

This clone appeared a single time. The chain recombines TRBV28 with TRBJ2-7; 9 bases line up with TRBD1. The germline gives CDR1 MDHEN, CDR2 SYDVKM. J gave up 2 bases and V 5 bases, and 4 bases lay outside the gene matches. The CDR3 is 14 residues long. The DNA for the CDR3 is TGTGCCAGCAGTCCGGGACAGGGTCCCTACGAGCAGTACTTC. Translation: CASSPGQGPYEQYF.

The CDR3 sequence is CASSRTGYNEQFF. The CDR3 bases are TGTGCCAGCAGTAGGACAGGATACAATGAGCAGTTCTTC. The chain links TRBV7-9 to TRBJ2-1; 7 nucleotides agree with TRBD1. V trimming: 6 bases; J trimming: 4 bases; junction bases outside the gene matches: 3. CDR3 length: 13 residues. CDR1 is SEHNR and CDR2 is FQNEAQ in the germline V gene (reference sequence).

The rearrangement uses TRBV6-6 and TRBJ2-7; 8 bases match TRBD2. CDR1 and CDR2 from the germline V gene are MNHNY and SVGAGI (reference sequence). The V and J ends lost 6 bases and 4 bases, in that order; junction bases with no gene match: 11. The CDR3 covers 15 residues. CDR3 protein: CASRPPGGRNYEQYF. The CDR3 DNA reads TGTGCCAGCAGACCCCCGGGGGGGCGGAATTACGAGCAGTACTTC.

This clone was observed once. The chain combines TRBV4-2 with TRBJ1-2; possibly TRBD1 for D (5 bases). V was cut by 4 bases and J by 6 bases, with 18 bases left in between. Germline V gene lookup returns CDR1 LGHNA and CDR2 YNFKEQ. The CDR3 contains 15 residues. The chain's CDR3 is CASSLAIQGSNGYTF. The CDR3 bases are TGTGCCAGCAGCCTTGCGATCCAGGGTTCTAATGGCTACACCTTC.